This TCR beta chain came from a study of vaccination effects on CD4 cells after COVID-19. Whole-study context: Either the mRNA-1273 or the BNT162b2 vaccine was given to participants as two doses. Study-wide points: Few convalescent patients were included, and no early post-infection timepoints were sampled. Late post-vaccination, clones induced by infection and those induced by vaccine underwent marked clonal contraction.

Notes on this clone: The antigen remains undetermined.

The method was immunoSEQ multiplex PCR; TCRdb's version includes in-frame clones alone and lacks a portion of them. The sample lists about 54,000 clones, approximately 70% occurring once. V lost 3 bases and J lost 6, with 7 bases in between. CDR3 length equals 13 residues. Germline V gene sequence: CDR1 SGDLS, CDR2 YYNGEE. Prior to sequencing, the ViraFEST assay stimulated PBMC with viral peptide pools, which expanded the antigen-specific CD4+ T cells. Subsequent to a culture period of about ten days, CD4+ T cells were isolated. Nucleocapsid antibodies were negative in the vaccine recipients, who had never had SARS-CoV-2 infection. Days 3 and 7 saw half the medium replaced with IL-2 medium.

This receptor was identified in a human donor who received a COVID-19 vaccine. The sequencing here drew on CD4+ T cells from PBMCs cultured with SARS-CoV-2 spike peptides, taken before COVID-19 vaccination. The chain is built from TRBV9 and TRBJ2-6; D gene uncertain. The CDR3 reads CASSAGEANVLTF. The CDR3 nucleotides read TGTGCCAGCAGCGCCGGTGAGGCCAACGTCCTGACTTTC.